This TCR beta chain appears in the sequencing data of a study of CD8 T cells in ankylosing spondylitis. General study points: A subset of motif variants has previously been described in the synovial fluid and blood of reactive arthritis. Relatively rare in peripheral blood, disease-linked clones were also CD8+. Disease-linked clones were reportedly significantly enriched in matched ankylosing spondylitis synovial fluid. It appeared that ankylosing spondylitis blood was characterized by a TCR beta motif of 8 or 9 highly homologous variants.

Remarks on this clonotype: Its antigen is not known.

Germline V gene data show CDR1 as KGHDR and CDR2 as SFDVKD. The CDR3 sequence is 16 residues long. V gave up 2 bases and J gave up 3 bases; unmatched junction bases: 7. The TCR beta libraries were generated through quantitative 5'-RACE incorporating molecular barcodes. TCRdb independently ran MiXCR on the 5' RACE reads; one entry per CDR3 protein. The data show some 840,000 distinct CDR3 sequences, approximately 10% seen once. This clonotype was obtained from a male donor with ankylosing spondylitis. The V gene is TRBV24-1, the J gene TRBJ1-1, with TRBD1 identical over 8 bases. What was sequenced was blood, either unsorted or a sorted T cell fraction (not recorded which). In nucleotides, the CDR3 is TGTGCCACCAGTGATTCCCGGACAGGGCGAGACACTGAAGCTTTCTTT. As protein: CATSDSRTGRDTEAFF.